This TCR beta chain was obtained from a study of tumor-infiltrating lymphocytes in localized non-small cell lung cancer. Study information: Patients included smokers and never-smokers with various histologies, some sampled after neoadjuvant chemotherapy. Notes on the study in general: IM1 and IM2 tumors showed no difference in T-cell fraction. Higher tumor T cell infiltration than in uninvolved lung was supported by TCRbeta sequencing. Different pieces of the same tissue went to different assays, confounding technical variation with intratumor heterogeneity.

This table comes from immunoSEQ multiplex PCR, and its TCRdb copy is limited to in-frame clones, with some not included. The sample consists of approximately 9,000 clones, roughly four fifths of them appearing once. Germline lookup yields CDR1 LGHNA and CDR2 YNFKEQ. V lost 4 bases and J lost 2, with 12 bases in between. This CDR3 spans 15 amino acids. As to this clone: What it recognizes is unknown.

The sequence was collected from a human donor with non-small cell lung cancer. The V and J genes are TRBV4-2 and TRBJ1-3; D is possibly TRBD1 (5 bases). The sample comprised uninvolved lung tissue not adjacent to the tumor. CDR3 in amino acids: CASSLSRAPGNTIYF. The CDR3 DNA reads TGTGCCAGCAGCCTTTCCAGGGCCCCTGGAAACACCATATATTTT.